This TCR beta chain was profiled in a study of blood T cell repertoires in COVID-19. Study-wide background: Researchers got acute and convalescent COVID-19 samples from the United States, Italy and Spain. The analysed material was cDNA or gDNA that came from T cells, B-cell-depleted T cells, or PBMCs.

Original processing methods: Researchers report that nucleated cell counts were estimated from reference gene primer amplification. Clones were sequenced by immunoSEQ multiplex PCR, and TCRdb holds only the in-frame ones, with some missing. D and trimming come from the DNA, and the V and J calls and clone size come from that table. The sample yields about 33,000 clones, approximately 85% seen once. The CDR3 totals 17 residues. Germline V gene lookup returns CDR1 SGHAT and CDR2 FQNNGV. The V and J ends lost 5 bases and 5 bases respectively, with 24 bases between them. The gene calls are TRBV11-2 and TRBJ2-5; possibly TRBD1 for D (6 bases). This sequence was found in a man between 60 and 70 years old with active COVID-19. The sequenced material came from peripheral blood. The CDR3 DNA reads TGTGCCAGCAGCGACAAAACTCCGGGCAGGGGCGAGGAGACCCAGTACTTC. Its translation is CASSDKTPGRGEETQYF.